Listed here are 15 T cell receptor beta chains from one sample, sequenced in a study of cytomegalovirus exposure and HLA in healthy donors. The repertoire was sequenced with immunoSEQ multiplex PCR; TCRdb's copy has only in-frame clones and lacks some. The sample shows around 190,000 clones, less than 85% of them seen only once. Sequenced input: PBMCs. The receptors here all came from a man aged 18-30 years in good health and CMV-seropositive.

This chain connects TRBV10-2 to TRBJ1-1; TRBD1 aligns across 9 bases. Trimming took 4 bases from V and 8 from J; bases not matched to a gene: 5. The CDR3 runs to 13 residues. Looked up from germline, CDR1 is WSHSY and CDR2 is SAAADI. Here the CDR3 reads CASSGTTGGEAFF. The CDR3 DNA reads TGCGCCAGCAGTGGTACGACAGGGGGGGAAGCTTTCTTT.

The genes are TRBV5-1 and TRBJ2-5; D might be TRBD1 (6 bases). From germline, CDR1 is SGHRS and CDR2 YFSETQ. This CDR3 contains 16 residues. V was clipped by 2 bases and J by 2 bases, with 16 bases between them. The CDR3 region is CASSLGRGQGQETQYF. The CDR3 nucleotides are TGCGCCAGCAGCTTAGGCCGTGGGCAGGGGCAAGAGACCCAGTACTTC.

V and J are TRBV15 and TRBJ2-1, with TRBD2 matching over 10 bases. V gave up 0 bases and J gave up 7 bases; unmatched junction bases: 6. Germline V gives CDR1 LNHNV, CDR2 YYDKDF (reference sequence). The CDR3 covers 16 residues. The CDR3 DNA is TGTGCCACCAGCAGAGATCTAGGGACTAGCGTTAATGAGCAGTTCTTC. Translation: CATSRDLGTSVNEQFF.

V is TRBV4-1 and J is TRBJ1-2; TRBD1 is a possible D gene (5 bases). Trimming left V 4 bases short and J 7 bases short, with 16 bases between. Germline CDR1 and CDR2: MGHRA and YSYEKL. This CDR3 is built from 14 residues. In nucleotides, the CDR3 is TGCGCCAGCAGCCGACTGGCGGGGGTAGGTGGCTACACCTTC. This translates into CASSRLAGVGGYTF.

The chain uses TRBV4-1 and TRBJ1-6, with TRBD1 as a possible D gene (6 bases). V lost 1 base to trimming and J lost 10 bases, with 17 bases between them. Germline V gene lookup returns CDR1 MGHRA and CDR2 YSYEKL. The CDR3 is 16 amino acids. CDR3 in DNA: TGCGCCAGCAGCCAAGGTCCAGGGGCTCAAAGGTCACCCCTCCACTTT. Translation gives CASSQGPGAQRSPLHF.

The chain uses TRBV10-3 and TRBJ1-6; D gene uncertain. V lost 0 bases and J 13 bases, leaving 7 bases between the germline ends. Per germline, CDR1 ENHRY and CDR2 SYGVKD. This CDR3 spans 12 amino acids. DNA for the CDR3: TGTGCCATCAGTGAGTCCGGAGCTCCCCTCCACTTT. Its protein is CAISESGAPLHF.

The rearrangement links TRBV25-1 to TRBJ2-5; 7 nucleotides line up with TRBD2. The V gene's germline CDR1 is MGHDK and CDR2 SYGVNS. The trim removed 6 bases at V and 5 bases at J, leaving 9 bases unmatched. The CDR3 is made up of 14 amino acids. CDR3 DNA sequence: TGTGCCAGCAGCGACCGGGGGGAGGGGGAGACCCAGTACTTC. It specifies CASSDRGEGETQYF.

The J gene is TRBJ2-1, the V gene TRBV6-5, with D tentatively TRBD2 (5 bases). Germline CDR1 is MNHEY and CDR2 is SVGAGI. This CDR3 spans 13 amino acids. The V end was cut by 6 bases, the J end by 7 bases, with 13 bases between. The CDR3 nucleotides are TGTGCCAGCAGGGCTGTCAGAGGGAATGAGCAGTTCTTC. This encodes CASRAVRGNEQFF.

Of note for this clone: The same CDR3 also results from other DNA sequences found in this sample. As DNA, the CDR3 is TGTGCCAGCAGCTCTAGCGGGAGGACCGGGGAGCTGTTTTTT. Its translation is CASSSSGRTGELFF. The chain employs TRBV7-9 and TRBJ2-2; 11 bases map to TRBD2. The germline CDR1 and CDR2 sequences are SEHNR and FQNEAQ (reference sequence). V shed 4 bases, J shed 5 bases, and the junction held 0 bases outside the gene matches. CDR3 size: 14 residues.

The sample holds a few counts of this clone. The chain couples TRBV30 to TRBJ2-1; 11 nucleotides line up with TRBD2. The germline V gene encodes CDR1 GTSNPN and CDR2 SVGIG (reference sequence). The V segment lost 5 bases and the J segment 6 bases; nucleotides outside the gene matches: 3. The length of the CDR3 is 13 residues. CDR3 amino acids: CAWETSGINEQFF. The CDR3 DNA reads as TGTGCCTGGGAGACTAGCGGGATCAATGAGCAGTTCTTC.

This chain connects TRBV28 to TRBJ2-7; 7 positions agree with TRBD1. The CDR3 runs to 14 residues. Germline assignment: CDR1 MDHEN and CDR2 SYDVKM. The V segment lost 5 bases and the J segment 2 bases; nucleotides outside the gene matches: 6. CDR3 DNA: TGTGCCAGCAGTCTCTCTGGACAGGCCTACGAGCAGTACTTC. Translating it yields CASSLSGQAYEQYF.

V usage is TRBV27 and J usage is TRBJ2-7; D is unresolved. V lost 3 bases to trimming and J lost 2 bases, with 11 bases between them. Germline lookup yields CDR1 MNHEY and CDR2 SMNVEV (reference sequence). The CDR3 is made up of 14 amino acids. CDR3: CASSLGTAAYEQYF. Written as DNA, the CDR3 is TGTGCCAGCAGTTTGGGCACCGCTGCCTACGAGCAGTACTTC.

This chain connects TRBV5-1 to TRBJ2-5, with TRBD2 matching 11 bases. Looked up from germline, CDR1 is SGHRS and CDR2 is YFSETQ. V was pared by 0 bases and J by 7 bases, with 5 bases of the junction left unmatched. CDR3 length: 15 amino acids. The CDR3 protein is CASSLATSGSSTQYF. The CDR3 coding sequence is TGCGCCAGCAGCTTGGCTACTAGCGGGAGTTCGACCCAGTACTTC.

The chain recombines TRBV4-1 with TRBJ2-1, with TRBD1 matching 9 bases. The V gene's germline CDR1 is MGHRA and CDR2 YSYEKL. V lost 2 bases and J lost 5; bases outside the gene matches: 10. The CDR3 runs 17 residues. The CDR3: CASSQLLQGARHNEQFF. DNA for the CDR3: TGCGCCAGCAGCCAATTACTACAGGGGGCAAGGCACAATGAGCAGTTCTTC.

The chain has TRBV4-1 and TRBJ2-2; possible D gene TRBD2, 5 bases. V was clipped by 1 base and J by 3 bases, with 15 bases between them. The germline CDR1 and CDR2 sequences are MGHRA and YSYEKL. There are 17 residues in the CDR3. The CDR3 reads CASSQGVMGSDTGELFF. The CDR3 DNA reads TGCGCCAGCAGCCAAGGGGTTATGGGGAGTGACACCGGGGAGCTGTTTTTT.